What follows describes a single TCR beta chain. Its specificity is unknown. Trimming took off 4 bases at V and 4 bases at J, with 18 bases between the two ends. The CDR3 runs 16 residues. Germline V lookup: CDR1 LGHNA, CDR2 YSLEER. Though probably carrying unrecorded immune exposures, donors were nominally healthy at sampling. Both 60 Vbeta primers and 13 Jbeta primers went into the PCR. As originally analysed: Among the unique TCR beta chains that a later analysis counted, 80 million to 100 million in all, roughly 11 million were shared. The data were produced by immunoSEQ multiplex PCR, yet TCRdb's version contains in-frame clones alone and is incomplete. V, J and clone size are taken as reported in that table, and D and trimming were inferred from the DNA itself. The sample yields some 110,000 clones, nearly 80% seen once. This record comes from a study of cytomegalovirus exposure and HLA in healthy donors.

Study results and limitations: By a later analysis, the bulk of CMV-associated TCR beta chains appeared HLA-restricted.

Source material: PBMCs. This receptor was obtained from a man aged 25-45 years in good health and CMV-seronegative. This rearrangement joins TRBV4-3 to TRBJ2-3, with a tentative D call TRBD2 (5 bases). DNA for the CDR3: TGCGCCAGCAGCCCGAATATCCCCGGGGATCCAGATACGCAGTATTTT. Protein sequence: CASSPNIPGDPDTQYF.